This section outlines one T cell receptor (beta chain) sequence together with its context. No conserved phenylalanine or tryptophan is present at the end of the CDR3, so a read error is the likely explanation. The DNA is omitted, as the CDR3 cannot be located on it reliably, and the CDR3 follows TCRdb's listing. The CDR3 numbers 10 amino acids, ends counted. Primers included in the PCR were 60 Vbeta and 13 Jbeta primers. Data came from immunoSEQ multiplex PCR; TCRdb stores just in-frame clones and leaves some out. Among about 160,000 clones listed, more than 65% were seen once. This sample was taken from a study of cytomegalovirus exposure and HLA in healthy donors.

The clonotype comes from a man between 18 and 35 years old in good health and CMV-seropositive. Sequencing was performed on PBMCs. The chain couples TRBV23-1 to TRBJ1-2. TRBV23-1 is designated an ORF whose function remains uncertain. The CDR3: CASSQSEKPG.